A selection of T cell receptor beta chains follows, all from one sample in a study of blood T cell repertoires in COVID-19. Sequencing was performed with immunoSEQ multiplex PCR; in TCRdb, only in-frame clones are kept and a portion is missing. The sample yields 65,000 to 90,000 clones, 70% to 90% seen once. The source material was peripheral blood. The source of these receptors is a man aged 50 to 60 with acute or convalescent COVID-19. Both conserved end residues are part of each CDR3. Each record gives: CDR3 protein, CDR3 DNA, clone size, V gene, D gene, J gene. A D gene is named only where the DNA matches it firmly. Some rows mark clone size as missing; the rest say once, few, many or name a class of expanded clone.

cdr3_aa: CASRPRGGDSPLHF
cdr3_nt: TGTGCCAGCAGGCCTAGAGGGGGGGATTCACCCCTCCACTTT
clone_size: -
v_call: TRBV7-2
d_call: -
j_call: TRBJ1-6

cdr3_aa: CVRSYFPSGTETQYF
cdr3_nt: TGTGTCAGAAGCTATTTTCCTAGCGGAACGGAGACCCAGTACTTC
clone_size: -
v_call: TRBV7-5
d_call: -
j_call: TRBJ2-5

cdr3_aa: CASSMWDRGWVF
cdr3_nt: TGTGCCAGCAGCATGTGGGACAGGGGTTGGGTCTTT
clone_size: -
v_call: TRBV5-6
d_call: TRBD1
j_call: TRBJ1-1

cdr3_aa: CASTPGTGRRSPLHF
cdr3_nt: TGTGCCAGTACTCCTGGGACAGGGCGTCGTTCACCCCTCCACTTT
clone_size: -
v_call: TRBV19
d_call: TRBD1
j_call: TRBJ1-6

cdr3_aa: CASSPRSVHPYYGYTF
cdr3_nt: TGTGCCAGCAGCCCCCGAAGCGTCCATCCTTACTATGGCTACACCTTC
clone_size: once
v_call: TRBV7-2
d_call: -
j_call: TRBJ1-2

cdr3_aa: CASNPRGGLSNQPQHF
cdr3_nt: TGTGCCAGTAACCCGAGAGGGGGCCTAAGCAATCAGCCCCAGCATTTT
clone_size: -
v_call: TRBV19
d_call: TRBD1
j_call: TRBJ1-5

cdr3_aa: CASSIELLETQYF
cdr3_nt: TGTGCCAGTAGTATTGAACTTTTGGAGACCCAGTACTTC
clone_size: few
v_call: TRBV19
d_call: -
j_call: TRBJ2-5

cdr3_aa: CASSPFGRGTDTQYF
cdr3_nt: TGTGCCAGCAGCCCCTTTGGGCGGGGCACAGATACGCAGTATTTT
clone_size: -
v_call: TRBV9
d_call: -
j_call: TRBJ2-3

cdr3_aa: CASSQDFFNTGQVHGYTF
cdr3_nt: TGTGCCAGCAGCCAAGATTTCTTCAATACGGGACAGGTCCATGGCTACACCTTC
clone_size: -
v_call: TRBV4-2
d_call: TRBD1
j_call: TRBJ1-2

cdr3_aa: CAISESTQGKAGELFF
cdr3_nt: TGTGCCATCAGTGAGTCGACTCAGGGTAAAGCCGGGGAGCTGTTTTTT
clone_size: -
v_call: TRBV10-3
d_call: -
j_call: TRBJ2-2

cdr3_aa: CASSSTQGYNEKLFF
cdr3_nt: TGTGCCAGCAGTTCCACACAGGGCTATAATGAAAAACTGTTTTTT
clone_size: -
v_call: TRBV28
d_call: -
j_call: TRBJ1-4

cdr3_aa: CASSKSPGQNTEAFF
cdr3_nt: TGTGCCAGCAGCAAGAGTCCGGGACAAAACACTGAAGCTTTCTTT
clone_size: -
v_call: TRBV28
d_call: -
j_call: TRBJ1-1

cdr3_aa: CASSLGQNQPQHF
cdr3_nt: TGCGCCAGCAGCTTGGGTCAGAATCAGCCCCAGCATTTT
clone_size: -
v_call: TRBV5-1
d_call: -
j_call: TRBJ1-5

cdr3_aa: CATSDNSKTYYGYTF
cdr3_nt: TGTGCCACCAGTGATAATTCAAAGACATACTATGGCTACACCTTC
clone_size: -
v_call: TRBV24-1
d_call: -
j_call: TRBJ1-2

cdr3_aa: CASRASHNEQFF
cdr3_nt: TGTGCCAGTAGGGCCAGTCACAATGAGCAGTTCTTC
clone_size: -
v_call: TRBV19
d_call: -
j_call: TRBJ2-1

cdr3_aa: CASSPRQGGNTEAFF
cdr3_nt: TGTGCCAGCAGCCCCAGACAGGGGGGGAACACTGAAGCTTTCTTT
clone_size: -
v_call: TRBV14
d_call: TRBD1
j_call: TRBJ1-1

cdr3_aa: CASSLLGGGTGELFF
cdr3_nt: TGTGCCAGCAGCTTGTTGGGGGGAGGAACCGGGGAGCTGTTTTTT
clone_size: -
v_call: TRBV5-6
d_call: -
j_call: TRBJ2-2